This entry concerns a single TCR beta chain. The V gene's germline CDR1 is WNHNN and CDR2 SYGVQD (reference sequence). The CDR3 consists of 14 residues. Trimming cost V 6 bases and J 0 bases; bases outside gene matches: 2. This sample was taken from a study of shared T cell receptors in the human thymus. Clones were sequenced by immunoSEQ multiplex PCR, and TCRdb holds only the in-frame ones, with some missing. The sample holds about 660,000 clones, approximately 88% seen once. These data were also filed under a second study, of human thymus T cells. That study reports: Thymus was obtained from resections taken during corrective heart surgery.

This clonotype was sampled from a boy under two years old with a congenital heart defect. The gene calls are TRBV10-1 and TRBJ2-1; 7 positions match TRBD2. Material for sequencing was thymocytes. Here the CDR3 DNA reads TGCGCCAGCAGCGGGGGGAGCTCCTACAATGAGCAGTTCTTC. Translating gives CASSGGSSYNEQFF.